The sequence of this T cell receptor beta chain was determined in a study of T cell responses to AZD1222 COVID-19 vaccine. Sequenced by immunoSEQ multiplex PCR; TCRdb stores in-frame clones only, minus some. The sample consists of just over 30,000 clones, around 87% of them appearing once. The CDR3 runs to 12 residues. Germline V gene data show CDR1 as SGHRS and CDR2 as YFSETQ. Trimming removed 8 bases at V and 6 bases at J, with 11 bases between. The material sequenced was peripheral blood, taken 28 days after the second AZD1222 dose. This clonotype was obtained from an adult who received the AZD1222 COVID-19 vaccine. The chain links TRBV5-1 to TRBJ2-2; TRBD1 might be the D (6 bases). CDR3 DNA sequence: TGCGCCAGAAACAGGGACGCCGGGGAGCTGTTTTTT. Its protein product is CARNRDAGELFF.